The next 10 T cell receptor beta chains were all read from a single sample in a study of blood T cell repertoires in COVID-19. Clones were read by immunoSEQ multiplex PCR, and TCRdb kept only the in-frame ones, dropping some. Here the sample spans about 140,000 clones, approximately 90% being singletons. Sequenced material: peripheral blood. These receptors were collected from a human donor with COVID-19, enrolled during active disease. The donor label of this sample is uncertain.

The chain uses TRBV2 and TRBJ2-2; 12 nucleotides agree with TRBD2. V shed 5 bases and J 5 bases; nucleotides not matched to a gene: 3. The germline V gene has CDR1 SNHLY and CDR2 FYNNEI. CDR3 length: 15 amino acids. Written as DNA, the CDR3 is TGTGCCAGCAGTCGACTAGCGGGAGTTACCGGGGAGCTGTTTTTT. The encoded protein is CASSRLAGVTGELFF. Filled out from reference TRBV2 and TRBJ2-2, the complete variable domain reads EPEVTQTPSHQVTQMGQEVILRCVPISNHLYFYWYRQILGQKVEFLVSFYNNEISEKSEIFDDQFSVERPDGSNFTLKIRSTKLEDSAMYFCASSRLAGVTGELFFGEGSRLTVL.

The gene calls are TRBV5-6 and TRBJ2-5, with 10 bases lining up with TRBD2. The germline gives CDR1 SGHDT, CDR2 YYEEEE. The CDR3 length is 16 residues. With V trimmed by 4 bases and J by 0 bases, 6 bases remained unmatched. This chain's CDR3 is CASSLRTSGYQETQYF. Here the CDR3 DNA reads TGTGCCAGCAGCCTTCGGACTAGCGGCTACCAAGAGACCCAGTACTTC.

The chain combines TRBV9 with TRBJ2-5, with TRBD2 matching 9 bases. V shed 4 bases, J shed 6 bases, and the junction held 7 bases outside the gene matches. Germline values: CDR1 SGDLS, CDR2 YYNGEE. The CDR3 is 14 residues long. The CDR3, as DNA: TGTGCCAGCAGCCCCTATAGCGGGGGTAAGACCCAGTACTTC. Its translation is CASSPYSGGKTQYF. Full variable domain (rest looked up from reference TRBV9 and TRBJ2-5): DSGVTQTPKHLITATGQRVTLRCSPRSGDLSVYWYQQSLDQGLQFLIQYYNGEERAKGNILERFSAQQFPDLHSELNLSSLELGDSALYFCASSPYSGGKTQYFGPGTRLLVL.

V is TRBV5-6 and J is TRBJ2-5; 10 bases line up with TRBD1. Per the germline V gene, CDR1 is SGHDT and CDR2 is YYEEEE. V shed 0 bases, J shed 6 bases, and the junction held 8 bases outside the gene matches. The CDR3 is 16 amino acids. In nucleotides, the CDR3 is TGTGCCAGCAGCTTGGGGCCCGACAGGGGGCAACAGACCCAGTACTTC. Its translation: CASSLGPDRGQQTQYF.

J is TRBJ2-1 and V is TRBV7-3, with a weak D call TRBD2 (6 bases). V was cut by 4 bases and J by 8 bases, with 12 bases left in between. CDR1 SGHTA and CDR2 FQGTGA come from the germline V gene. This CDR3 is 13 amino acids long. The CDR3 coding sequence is TGTGCCAGCAGCTATACAGGAGGGTATGAGCAGTTCTTC. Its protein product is CASSYTGGYEQFF.

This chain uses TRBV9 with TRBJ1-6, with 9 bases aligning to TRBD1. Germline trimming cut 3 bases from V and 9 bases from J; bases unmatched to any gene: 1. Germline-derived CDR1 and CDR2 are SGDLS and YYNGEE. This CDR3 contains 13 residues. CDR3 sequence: CASSAQGASPLHF. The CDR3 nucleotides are TGTGCCAGCAGCGCACAGGGGGCTTCACCCCTCCACTTT.

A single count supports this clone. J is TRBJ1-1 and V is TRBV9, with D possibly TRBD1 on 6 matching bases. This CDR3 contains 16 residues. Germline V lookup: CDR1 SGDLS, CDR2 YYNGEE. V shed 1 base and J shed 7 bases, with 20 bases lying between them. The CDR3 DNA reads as TGTGCCAGCAGCGTAAGCCCAGCCCGGGGGGGCGGTGAAGCTTTCTTT. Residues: CASSVSPARGGGEAFF.

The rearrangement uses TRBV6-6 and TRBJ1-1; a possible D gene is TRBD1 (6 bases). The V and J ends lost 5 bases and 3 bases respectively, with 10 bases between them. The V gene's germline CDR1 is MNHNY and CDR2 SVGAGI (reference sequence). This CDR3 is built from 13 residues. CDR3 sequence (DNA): TGTGCCAGCAGTCCGGCAGGGGACACTGAAGCTTTCTTT. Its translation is CASSPAGDTEAFF.

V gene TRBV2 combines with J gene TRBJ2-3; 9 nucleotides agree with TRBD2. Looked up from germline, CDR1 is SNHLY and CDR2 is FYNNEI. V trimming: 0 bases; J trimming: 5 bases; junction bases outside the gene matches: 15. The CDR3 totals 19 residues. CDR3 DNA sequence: TGTGCCAGCAGTGAAGCGAAACAGGTGGCGGGAGGGCTTCAAGATACGCAGTATTTT. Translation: CASSEAKQVAGGLQDTQYF.

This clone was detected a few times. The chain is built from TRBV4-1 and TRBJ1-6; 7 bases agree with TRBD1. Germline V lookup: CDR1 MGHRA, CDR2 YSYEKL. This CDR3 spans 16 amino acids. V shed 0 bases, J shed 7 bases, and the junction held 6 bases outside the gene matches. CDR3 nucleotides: TGCGCCAGCAGCCAAGAAGGGGGCAGGTTAAATTCACCCCTCCACTTT. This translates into CASSQEGGRLNSPLHF.